The rows below give T cell receptor beta chains drawn from one sample of a study of T cell responses to AZD1222 COVID-19 vaccine. Produced via immunoSEQ multiplex PCR; TCRdb's table is partial and in-frame only. The sample holds over 60,000 clones; about 80% are singletons and the top ten take around an eighth. Sequencing used peripheral blood, obtained 28 days after the second AZD1222 dose. The receptors originated from an adult who received the AZD1222 COVID-19 vaccine. Both conserved end residues are trimmed from each CDR3. Some rows mark clone size as missing; the rest say once, few, many or name a class of expanded clone.

>-|TRBJ2-6|TRBV9
ASSVESGHHSGANVLT
>-|TRBJ2-1|TRBV5-1
ASSSRTSRPNEQF
>few|TRBJ1-6|TRBV5-1
ACQGDSYNSPLH
>-|TRBJ2-7|TRBV10-1
ASIGSIA
>-|TRBJ1-1|TRBV6-5
ASRDFGGTEAF
>-|TRBJ2-7|TRBV2
ASSFGVHEQY
>-|TRBJ1-2|TRBV11-2
ASRTTVHGRNYGYT
>-|TRBJ1-1|TRBV28
ASKRYRGQNTEAF
>-|TRBJ2-3|TRBV15
ATSFYGKNTQY
>-|TRBJ1-2|TRBV4-1
ASSQEFEGGNYGYT
>-|TRBJ1-3|TRBV5-1
ASSSSELYSGNTIY
>-|TRBJ2-1|TRBV5-6
ASSLVRNEQF
>few|TRBJ1-2|TRBV5-6
ASSLAGTGGAEGYT
>-|TRBJ1-2|TRBV12-3/TRBV12-4
ASSKAYGYT
>-|TRBJ1-3|TRBV30
AWTYSDGNTIY
>-|TRBJ2-3|TRBV24-1
ATRGLEEYTQY
>-|TRBJ2-7|TRBV20-1
SASRQGAVYEQY
>-|TRBJ2-1|TRBV27
ASSFRVVAGGISYNEQF
>-|TRBJ2-5|TRBV2
ASSEEFAGGETQY
>-|TRBJ1-2|TRBV25-1
ASSEGGTDPLYGYT
>-|TRBJ2-5|TRBV5-8
ASSLHRAPKSKTQY
>-|TRBJ2-7|TRBV9
ASSVDAGTYEQY
>-|TRBJ2-3|TRBV6-2/TRBV6-3
ASSYSTSGGTDTQY
>-|TRBJ2-7|TRBV28
ASSLVPYEQY
>-|TRBJ2-5|TRBV19
ASSIQGQLGETQY
>-|TRBJ2-3|TRBV19
ASRNWGGNTDTQY
>once|TRBJ1-3|TRBV7-8
ASSLEPGTFSGNTIY
>-|TRBJ2-1|TRBV28
ASNTRYVDEQF
>-|TRBJ2-7|TRBV2
ASKLGQEQY
>-|TRBJ1-1|TRBV2
ASSDGVGTEAF
>-|TRBJ1-3|TRBV10-3
AISEGTGGTGNTIY
>-|TRBJ2-2|TRBV12-3/TRBV12-4
ASSLWSGELF
>-|TRBJ1-1|TRBV19
ASTPGGLTEAF
>few|TRBJ1-3|TRBV29-1
SVRRGGGNTIY
>-|TRBJ2-7|TRBV5-1
ASSLDSPRGGSYEQY
>-|TRBJ1-1|TRBV29-1
SVEDQTDTEAF
>-|TRBJ1-3|TRBV6-1
ASSEARETVRNTIY
>-|TRBJ2-5|TRBV18
ASSPTSGGARETQY
>-|TRBJ1-4|TRBV5-1
ASASGQGNEKLF
>-|TRBJ2-3|TRBV19
ASGRPGGVSTDTQY
>-|TRBJ1-2|TRBV27
ASHSLPLSGRAYGYT
>-|TRBJ2-5|TRBV30
AWSAGGTQETQY
>few|TRBJ1-6|TRBV7-8
ASSLLFPPLH
>-|TRBJ1-2|TRBV5-6
ASSLAARSNYGYT
>-|TRBJ1-5|TRBV4-1
ASSQDRQVFQPQH
>few|TRBJ1-2|TRBV19
ASSIRGAANYGYT
>-|TRBJ2-7|TRBV9
ASSGGQGGEQY
>-|TRBJ1-2|TRBV4-1
ASSQDSGAGFGYT
>few|TRBJ2-3|TRBV7-9
ASSRLVGAGALN
>-|TRBJ2-7|TRBV5-1
ASSLNIAIGFGQEVEQY
>-|TRBJ2-7|TRBV7-9
ASSLDLAGDISYEQY
>-|TRBJ2-7|TRBV7-9
ASSLVAEEQY
>-|TRBJ2-1|TRBV6-5
ASTSTTRGAYEQF
>-|TRBJ2-3|TRBV30
AWSPLGGDTQY
>-|TRBJ1-2|TRBV7-9
ASSSRDRGMNYGYT